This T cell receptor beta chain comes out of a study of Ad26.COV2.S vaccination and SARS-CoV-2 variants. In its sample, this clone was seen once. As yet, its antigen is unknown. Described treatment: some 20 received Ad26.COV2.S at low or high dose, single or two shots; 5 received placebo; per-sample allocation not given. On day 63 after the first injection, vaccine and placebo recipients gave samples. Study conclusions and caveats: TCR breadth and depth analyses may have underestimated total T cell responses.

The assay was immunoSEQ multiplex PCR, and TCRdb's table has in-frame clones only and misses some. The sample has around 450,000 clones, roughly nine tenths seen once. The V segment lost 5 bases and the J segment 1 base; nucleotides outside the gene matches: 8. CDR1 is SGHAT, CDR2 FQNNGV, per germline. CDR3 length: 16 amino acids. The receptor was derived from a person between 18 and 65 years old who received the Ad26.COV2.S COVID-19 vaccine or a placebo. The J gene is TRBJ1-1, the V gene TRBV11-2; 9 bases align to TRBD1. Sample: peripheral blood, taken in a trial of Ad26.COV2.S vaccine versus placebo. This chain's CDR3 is CASSPFGTGSNTEAFF. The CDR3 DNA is TGTGCCAGCAGCCCTTTCGGGACAGGGTCGAACACTGAAGCTTTCTTT.